This T cell receptor (beta chain) originates from a study of blood T cell repertoires in COVID-19. Overall study context: Sites in the United States, Italy and Spain provided acute and convalescent COVID-19 samples. Sample material is recorded as cDNA or gDNA derived from T cells, B-cell-depleted T cells, or PBMCs.

The germline V gene encodes CDR1 SGHRS and CDR2 YFSETQ. Trimming at V came to 4 bases and at J to 3 bases, leaving 3 bases not matched to a gene. The CDR3 has 15 residues. Authors' processing steps: Amplification of reference gene primers was used by the study to estimate nucleated cell counts. Here immunoSEQ multiplex PCR was the method, and the copy in TCRdb shows in-frame clones only, minus some. The V and J calls and the clone size are those of that table, but D and trimming were determined from the DNA. The table records over 70,000 clones, 75% to 90% of them present only once. The chain joins TRBV5-1 to TRBJ1-3; 11 bases map to TRBD1. The sequenced material came from peripheral blood. The TCR comes from a human donor in a cohort sampled during active COVID-19. The CDR3 spells CASSMGQGDGNTIYF. The CDR3 bases are TGCGCCAGCAGCATGGGACAGGGGGATGGAAACACCATATATTTT.